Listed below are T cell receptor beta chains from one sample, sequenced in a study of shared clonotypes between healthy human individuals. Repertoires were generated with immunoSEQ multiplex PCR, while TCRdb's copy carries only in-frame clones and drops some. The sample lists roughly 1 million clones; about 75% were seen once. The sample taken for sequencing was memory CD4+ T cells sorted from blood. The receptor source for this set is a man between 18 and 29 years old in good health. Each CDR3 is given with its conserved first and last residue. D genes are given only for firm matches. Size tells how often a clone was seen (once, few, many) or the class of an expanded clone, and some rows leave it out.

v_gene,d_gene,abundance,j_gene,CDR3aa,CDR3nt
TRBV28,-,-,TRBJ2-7,CASSSRRGSYEQYF,TGTGCCAGCAGTTCGCGGCGAGGTAGCTACGAGCAGTACTTC
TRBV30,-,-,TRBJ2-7,CAWSAPYRQGRGAYEQYF,TGTGCCTGGAGTGCCCCTTATAGACAGGGGAGGGGCGCCTACGAGCAGTACTTC
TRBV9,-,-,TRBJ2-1,CASSVVQGSSYNEQFF,TGTGCCAGCAGCGTAGTTCAGGGATCCTCCTACAATGAGCAGTTCTTC
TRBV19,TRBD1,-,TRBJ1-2,CASLGQATSNYGYTF,TGTGCCAGCCTGGGACAGGCGACCTCTAACTATGGCTACACCTTC
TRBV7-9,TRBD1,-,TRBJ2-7,CASSYGQAYEQYF,TGTGCCAGCAGCTACGGACAGGCCTACGAGCAGTACTTC
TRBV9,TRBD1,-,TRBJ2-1,CASSSTGGVEQFF,TGTGCCAGCAGTTCAACAGGGGGAGTTGAGCAGTTCTTC
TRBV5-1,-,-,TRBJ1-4,CASSPGWATNEKLFF,TGCGCCAGCAGCCCGGGTTGGGCAACTAATGAAAAACTGTTTTTT
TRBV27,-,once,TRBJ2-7,CASSFRVPYEQYF,TGTGCCAGCAGTTTCAGGGTACCCTACGAGCAGTACTTC
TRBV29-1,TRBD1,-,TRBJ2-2,CSFDRGGEELFF,TGCAGCTTCGACAGGGGCGGTGAGGAGCTGTTTTTT
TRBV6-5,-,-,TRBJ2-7,CASTSGPGAYEQYF,TGTGCCAGCACCTCCGGCCCGGGCGCCTACGAGCAGTACTTC
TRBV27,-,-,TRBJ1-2,CASSSPAGASGYTF,TGTGCCAGCAGTTCTCCTGCGGGGGCTAGCGGCTACACCTTC
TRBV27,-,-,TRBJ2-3,CASSRRASTDTQYF,TGTGCCAGCAGTCGGAGGGCTAGCACAGATACGCAGTATTTT
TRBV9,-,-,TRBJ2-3,CASSPWGYGVGDTQYF,TGTGCCAGCAGCCCTTGGGGGTACGGGGTTGGGGATACGCAGTATTTT
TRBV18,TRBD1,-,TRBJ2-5,CASSPGQGGGTQYF,TGTGCCAGCTCACCGGGACAGGGCGGCGGGACCCAGTACTTC
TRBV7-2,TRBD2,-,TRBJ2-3,CASSPGTSGATDTQYF,TGTGCCAGCAGCCCTGGGACTAGCGGGGCCACAGATACGCAGTATTTT
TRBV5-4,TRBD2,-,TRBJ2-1,CASSQESSGRAYITHEQFF,TGTGCCAGCAGCCAAGAGAGTAGCGGGAGGGCCTATATTACCCATGAGCAGTTCTTC
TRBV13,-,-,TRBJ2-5,CASSSLMVETQYF,TGTGCCAGCAGCTCTCTCATGGTGGAGACCCAGTACTTC
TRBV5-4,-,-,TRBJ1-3,CASSLDGIGNTIYF,TGTGCCAGCAGCTTGGATGGGATCGGAAACACCATATATTTT
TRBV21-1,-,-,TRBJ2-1,CASSKSEIKTGSYNEQFF,TGTGCCAGCAGCAAATCGGAAATTAAGACTGGCTCCTACAATGAGCAGTTCTTC
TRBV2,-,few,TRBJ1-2,CASSDLGDRSSSGYTF,TGTGCCAGCAGTGACTTAGGCGACAGGTCGTCTTCTGGCTACACCTTC
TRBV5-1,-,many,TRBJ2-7,CASSSSYEQYF,TGCGCCAGCAGCTCCTCCTACGAGCAGTACTTC
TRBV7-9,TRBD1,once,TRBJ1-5,CASSLTGEQPQHF,TGTGCCAGCAGCTTAACAGGGGAGCAGCCCCAGCATTTT
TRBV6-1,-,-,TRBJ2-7,CASHSFGKKGYEQYF,TGTGCCAGCCACTCCTTCGGAAAAAAGGGCTACGAGCAGTACTTC
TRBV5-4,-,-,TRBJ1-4,CASSLDLRLQNEKLFF,TGTGCCAGCAGCTTAGATCTGCGCCTCCAGAATGAAAAACTGTTTTTT
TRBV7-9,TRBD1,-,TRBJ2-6,CASSSYRGPSSGANVLTF,TGTGCCAGCAGCTCCTACAGGGGACCGAGCTCTGGGGCCAACGTCCTGACTTTC
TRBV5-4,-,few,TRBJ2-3,CASTFGGAYRSTDTQYF,TGTGCCAGCACTTTTGGGGGGGCTTACAGGAGCACAGATACGCAGTATTTT
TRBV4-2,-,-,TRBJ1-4,CASSQVGQKVFF,TGTGCCAGCAGCCAAGTAGGACAGAAGGTGTTTTTT
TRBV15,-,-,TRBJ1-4,CATSRTGATNEKLFF,TGTGCCACCAGCAGAACAGGTGCAACTAATGAAAAACTGTTTTTT
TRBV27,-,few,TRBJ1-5,CASSLRPGNQPQHF,TGTGCCAGCAGTTTAAGGCCGGGAAATCAGCCCCAGCATTTT
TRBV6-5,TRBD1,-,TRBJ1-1,CASSQGEQGLTEAFF,TGTGCCAGCAGCCAAGGAGAACAGGGGTTGACTGAAGCTTTCTTT
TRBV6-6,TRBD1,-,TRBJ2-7,CASSRGPGEQYF,TGTGCCAGCAGCAGGGGGCCGGGAGAGCAGTACTTC
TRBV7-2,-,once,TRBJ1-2,CASSLRGEGGYTF,TGTGCCAGCAGCTTACGGGGGGAGGGAGGCTACACCTTC
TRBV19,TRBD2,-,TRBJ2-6,CASSTGGGTGANVLTF,TGTGCCAGTAGTACTGGGGGAGGGACTGGGGCCAACGTCCTGACTTTC